This T cell receptor beta chain comes out of a study of blood T cell repertoires in COVID-19. CDR1 and CDR2 from the germline V gene are SGHVS and FQNEAQ. V lost 1 base, J lost 5 bases, and 8 bases stayed unmatched. The CDR3 extends over 16 amino acids. Data came from immunoSEQ multiplex PCR; TCRdb stores just in-frame clones and leaves some out. Among some 190,000 clones listed, 75% to 90% were seen once. The receptor's source is a man aged 25 to 40 with acute or convalescent COVID-19. Material: peripheral blood. V usage is TRBV7-8 and J usage is TRBJ1-3, with TRBD1 identical over 7 bases. The CDR3 DNA sequence: TGTGCCAGCAGCTTAGATACAGGGGTGGGCAGAAACACCATATATTTT. Residues: CASSLDTGVGRNTIYF.